This T cell receptor (beta chain) was obtained from a study of blood T cell repertoires in COVID-19. Looking at the study overall: The United States, Italy and Spain supplied acute and convalescent COVID-19 samples. Sample material is recorded as cDNA or gDNA derived from T cells, B-cell-depleted T cells, or PBMCs.

In the original workflow: From reference gene primer amplification, estimates of nucleated cell counts were derived. TCRdb's copy holds only in-frame clones and misses some; the assay was immunoSEQ multiplex PCR. V, J and clone size are those of that table, while D and trimming were read from the DNA. This table has 100,000 to 150,000 clones, roughly three quarters appearing once. Germline V lookup: CDR1 WSHSY, CDR2 SAAADI. Deletions cut 3 bases from V and 0 bases from J, with 12 bases between. The CDR3 covers 15 residues. The chain joins TRBV10-2 to TRBJ2-7; no clear D. The TCR sequence derives from a human donor in a cohort sampled during active COVID-19. The specimen sequenced was peripheral blood. This CDR3 is CASSDPTESSYEQYF. CDR3 nucleotide sequence: TGCGCCAGCAGTGACCCGACGGAGAGCTCCTACGAGCAGTACTTC.